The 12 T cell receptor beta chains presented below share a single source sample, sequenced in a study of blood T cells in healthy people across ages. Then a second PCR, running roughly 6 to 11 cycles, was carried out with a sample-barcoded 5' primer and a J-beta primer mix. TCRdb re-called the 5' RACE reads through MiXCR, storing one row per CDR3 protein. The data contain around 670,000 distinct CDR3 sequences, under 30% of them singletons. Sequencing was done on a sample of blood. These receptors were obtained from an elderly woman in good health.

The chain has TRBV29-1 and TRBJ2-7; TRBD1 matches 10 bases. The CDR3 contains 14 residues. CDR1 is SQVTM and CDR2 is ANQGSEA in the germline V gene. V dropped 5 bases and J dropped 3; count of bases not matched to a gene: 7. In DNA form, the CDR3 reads TGCAGCGTTTTCGAGGGGGACAGGGGCTACGAGCAGTACTTC. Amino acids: CSVFEGDRGYEQYF.

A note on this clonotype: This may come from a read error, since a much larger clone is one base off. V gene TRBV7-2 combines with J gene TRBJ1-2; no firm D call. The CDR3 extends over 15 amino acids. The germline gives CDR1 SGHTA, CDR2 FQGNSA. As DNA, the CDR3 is TGTGCCAGCAGCCAAGGAGCGGGCCCCAACTATGGCCACACCTTC. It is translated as CASSQGAGPNYGHTF.

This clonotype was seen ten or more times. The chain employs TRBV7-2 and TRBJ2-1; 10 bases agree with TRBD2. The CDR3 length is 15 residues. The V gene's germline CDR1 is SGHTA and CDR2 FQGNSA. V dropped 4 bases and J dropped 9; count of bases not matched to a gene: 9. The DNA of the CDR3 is TGTGCCAGCAGCTCAGTGGGACTAGCGACAACTGAGCAGTTCTTC. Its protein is CASSSVGLATTEQFF.

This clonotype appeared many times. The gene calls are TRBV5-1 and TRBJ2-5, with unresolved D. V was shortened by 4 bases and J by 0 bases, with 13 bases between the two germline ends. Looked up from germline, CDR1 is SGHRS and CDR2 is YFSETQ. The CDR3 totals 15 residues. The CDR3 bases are TGCGCCAGCAGCCCTAGTGCGCGGAACCAAGAGACCCAGTACTTC. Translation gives CASSPSARNQETQYF. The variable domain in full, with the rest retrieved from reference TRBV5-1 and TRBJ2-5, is KAGVTQTPRYLIKTRGQQVTLSCSPISGHRSVSWYQQTPGQGLQFLFEYFSETQRNKGNFPGRFSGRQFSNSRSEMNVSTLELGDSALYLCASSPSARNQETQYFGPGTRLLVL.

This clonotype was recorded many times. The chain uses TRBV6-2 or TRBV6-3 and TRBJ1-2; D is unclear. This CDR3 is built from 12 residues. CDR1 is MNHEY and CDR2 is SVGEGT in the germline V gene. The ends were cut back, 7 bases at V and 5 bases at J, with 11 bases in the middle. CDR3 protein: CASTSPGYGYTF. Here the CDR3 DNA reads TGTGCCAGCACCTCCCCCGGGTATGGCTACACCTTC.

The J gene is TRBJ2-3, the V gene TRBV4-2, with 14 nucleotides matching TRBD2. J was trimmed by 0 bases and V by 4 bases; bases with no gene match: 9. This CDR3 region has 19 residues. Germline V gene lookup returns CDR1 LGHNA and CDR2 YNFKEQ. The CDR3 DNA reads TGTGCCAGCAGCCTGGACCTGACTAGCGGGGGGGTGAGCACAGATACGCAGTATTTT. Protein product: CASSLDLTSGGVSTDTQYF.

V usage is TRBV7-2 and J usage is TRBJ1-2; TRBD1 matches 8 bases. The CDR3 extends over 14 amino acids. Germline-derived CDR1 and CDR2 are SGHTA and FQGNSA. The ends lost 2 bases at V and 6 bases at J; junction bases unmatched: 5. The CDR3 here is CASSLSGQGDGYTF. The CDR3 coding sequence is TGTGCCAGCAGCTTAAGTGGACAGGGCGATGGCTACACCTTC.

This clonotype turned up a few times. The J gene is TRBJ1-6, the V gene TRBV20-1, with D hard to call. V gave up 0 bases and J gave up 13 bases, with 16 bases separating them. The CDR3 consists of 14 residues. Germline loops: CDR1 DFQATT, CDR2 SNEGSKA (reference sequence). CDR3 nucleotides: TGCAGTGCTAGAGATTCGAATGCGATGTCCCCCCTCCACTTT. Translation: CSARDSNAMSPLHF.

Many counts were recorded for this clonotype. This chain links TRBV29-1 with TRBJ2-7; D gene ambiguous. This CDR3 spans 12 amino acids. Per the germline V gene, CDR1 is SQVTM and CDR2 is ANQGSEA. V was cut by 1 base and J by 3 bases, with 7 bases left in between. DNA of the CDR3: TGCAGCGTTGAAGTAACCGTCTACGAGCAGTACTTC. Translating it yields CSVEVTVYEQYF.

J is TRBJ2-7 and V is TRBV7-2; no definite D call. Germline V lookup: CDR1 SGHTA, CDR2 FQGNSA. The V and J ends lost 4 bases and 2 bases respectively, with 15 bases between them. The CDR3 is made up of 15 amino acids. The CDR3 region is CASSSPAPRTYEQYF. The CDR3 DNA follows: TGTGCCAGCAGCTCCCCGGCCCCACGAACCTACGAGCAGTACTTC.

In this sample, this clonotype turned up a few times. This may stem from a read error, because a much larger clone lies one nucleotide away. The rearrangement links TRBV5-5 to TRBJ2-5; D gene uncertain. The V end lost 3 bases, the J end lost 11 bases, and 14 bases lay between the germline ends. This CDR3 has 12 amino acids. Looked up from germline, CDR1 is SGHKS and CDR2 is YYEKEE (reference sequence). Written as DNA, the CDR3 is TGTGCCAGCAGCTCAGGAACGAATGAGCAGTACTTC. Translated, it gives CASSSGTNEQYF.

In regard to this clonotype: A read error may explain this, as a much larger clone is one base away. The CDR3 spells CASSPRPGAGSPEQYF. CDR3 coding DNA: TGCGCCAGCAGCCCCCGGCCTGGCGCGGGAAGTCCTGAGCAGTACTTC. The J gene is TRBJ2-5, the V gene TRBV5-1; D is possibly TRBD2 (6 bases). The CDR3 is 16 residues long. The germline CDR1 and CDR2 sequences are SGHRS and YFSETQ. V lost 4 bases to trimming and J lost 11 bases, with 27 bases between them.